The entry below gives a single T cell receptor (beta chain) sequence along with its context. Its antigen is still unknown. At one of its ends the junction is not consistent with the germline gene, which may arise from a read error. The data are from a study of blood T cells in healthy people across ages. Study-level points and caveats: Older age went with lower TCR beta diversity per million T cells, in a roughly linear way. Naive T cell percentage by flow cytometry tracked strongly with beta diversity. Nothing was known about donor CMV status, and this possibly confounded expanded clonotype changes.

A second PCR, run for about 7 to 11 cycles, used a sample-barcoded 5' primer plus a J-beta primer mix. A single record per CDR3 protein comes from TCRdb applying MiXCR to the 5' RACE reads. The sample comprises hundreds of thousands of distinct CDR3 sequences, roughly 20% of which are singletons, and roughly 3.6% rests with the top ten. Caucasian, healthy and from Russia, the donors were aged between roughly 6 and 100. CDR1 is SQVTM and CDR2 is ANQGSEA in the germline V gene. This CDR3 has 14 residues. What was sequenced was blood. The V gene is TRBV29-1, the J gene TRBJ2-7; D is perhaps TRBD1 (5 bases). The sequence derives from a man in his 70s in good health. The CDR3 reads CSVEEQGGNYEQHF. The CDR3, as DNA: TGCAGCGTTGAAGAGCAGGGTGGTAACTACGAGCAGCACTTC.